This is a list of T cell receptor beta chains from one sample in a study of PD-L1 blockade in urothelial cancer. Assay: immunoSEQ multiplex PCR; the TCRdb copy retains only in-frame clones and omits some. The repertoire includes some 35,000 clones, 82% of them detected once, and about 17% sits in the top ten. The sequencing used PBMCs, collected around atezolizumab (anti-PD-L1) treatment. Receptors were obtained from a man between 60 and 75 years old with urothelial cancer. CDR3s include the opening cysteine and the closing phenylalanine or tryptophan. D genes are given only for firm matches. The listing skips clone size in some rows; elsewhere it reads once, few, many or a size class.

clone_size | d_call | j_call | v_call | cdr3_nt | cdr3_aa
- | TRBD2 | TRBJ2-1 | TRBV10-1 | TGCGCCAGCAGTGAAACTAGCGGCTTATACAATGAGCAGTTCTTC | CASSETSGLYNEQFF
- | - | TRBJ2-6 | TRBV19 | TGTGCCAGTAGCTTTAACTCTGGGGCCAACGTCCTGACTTTC | CASSFNSGANVLTF
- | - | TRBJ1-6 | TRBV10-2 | TGCGCCAGCAGTGAGTCAACCCCGGGCTCCTATAATTCACCCCTCCACTTT | CASSESTPGSYNSPLHF
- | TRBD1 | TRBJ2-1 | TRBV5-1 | TGCGCCAGCAGCCTCACTCCCGTGGGACAGACCTCCTACAATGAGCAGTTCTTC | CASSLTPVGQTSYNEQFF
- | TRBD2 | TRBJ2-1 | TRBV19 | TGTGCCAGTAGGCCGACTAGCGGGGATCCCTACAATGAGCAGTTCTTC | CASRPTSGDPYNEQFF
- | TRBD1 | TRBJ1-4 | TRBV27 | TGTGCCAGCAGTTCCCAGGGGGCAACTAATGAAAAACTGTTTTTT | CASSSQGATNEKLFF
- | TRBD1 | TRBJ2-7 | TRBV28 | TGTGCCAGCAGCTACGACCTTATGGGACAGTCCTACGAGCAGTACTTC | CASSYDLMGQSYEQYF
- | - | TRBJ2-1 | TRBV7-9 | TGTGCCAGCAGCACTCGAGGAGGGGGCGAGCAGTTCTTC | CASSTRGGGEQFF
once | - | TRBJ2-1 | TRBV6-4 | TGTGCCAGCAGTGTCCCGGGCGGGGTCCACAATGAGCAGTTCTTC | CASSVPGGVHNEQFF
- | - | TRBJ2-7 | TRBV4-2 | TGTGCCAGCAGCCATCCTCGGGAAGTCGAGCAGTACTTC | CASSHPREVEQYF
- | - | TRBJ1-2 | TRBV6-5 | TGTGCCAGCAGTTCCGCCGAGGTTGCCTATGGCTACACCTTC | CASSSAEVAYGYTF
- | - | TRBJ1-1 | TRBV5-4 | TGTGCCAGCAGCTTGCAGGGCGTTGGTGAAGCTTTCTTT | CASSLQGVGEAFF
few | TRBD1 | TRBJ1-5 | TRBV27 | TGTGCCAGCAGTTTCGGGACAGGGGGCAATCAGCCCCAGCATTTT | CASSFGTGGNQPQHF
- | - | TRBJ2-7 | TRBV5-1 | TGCGCCAGCAGCTTGAGGGCTAGCGCGAGCTCCTACGAGCAGTACTTC | CASSLRASASSYEQYF
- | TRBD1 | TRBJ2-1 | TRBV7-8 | TGTGCCAGCAGCTTATCAGGGGGATACAATGAGCAGTTCTTC | CASSLSGGYNEQFF
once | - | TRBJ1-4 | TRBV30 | TGTGCCTGGAGTGTACGAGGGTTCGAAAAACTGTTTTTT | CAWSVRGFEKLFF
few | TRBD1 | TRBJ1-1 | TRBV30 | TGTGCCTGGAGTCTTATCGACAGGGGTAGCACTGAAGCTTTCTTT | CAWSLIDRGSTEAFF
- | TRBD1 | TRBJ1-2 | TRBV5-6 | TGTGCCAGCAGCAACCGGGACAGGTTTTGGTATGGCTACACCTTC | CASSNRDRFWYGYTF
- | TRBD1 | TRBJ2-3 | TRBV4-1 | TGCGCCAGCAGCGTTCAGGGGGACAGGGTCTTCACAGATACGCAGTATTTT | CASSVQGDRVFTDTQYF
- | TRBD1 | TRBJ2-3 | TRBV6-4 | TGTGCCAGCAGTGGGACAGGGGGCACAGATACGCAGTATTTT | CASSGTGGTDTQYF
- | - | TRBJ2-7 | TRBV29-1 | TGCAGCGTTGAGGTCCCGACTTCCACCTACGAGCAGTACTTC | CSVEVPTSTYEQYF
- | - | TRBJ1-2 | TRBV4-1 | TGCGCCAGCAGCCAAGATCTCTCCAGAGGCTACACCTTC | CASSQDLSRGYTF
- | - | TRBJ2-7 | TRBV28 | TGTGCCAGCAGTTTAGGTGGTGGGGCCTCCTACGAGCAGTACTTC | CASSLGGGASYEQYF
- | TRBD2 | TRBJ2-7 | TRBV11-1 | TGTGCCAGCAGCTCTTCGAGGCACAGCGGGGGGCCGAGGTACGAGCAGTACTTC | CASSSSRHSGGPRYEQYF
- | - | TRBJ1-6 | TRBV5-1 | TGCGCCAGCAGCCGAACGACTACAGGGAGCAATTCACCCCTCCACTTT | CASSRTTTGSNSPLHF
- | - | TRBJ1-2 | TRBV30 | TGTGCCTGGAGTGGAGTTAACTATGGCTACACCTTC | CAWSGVNYGYTF
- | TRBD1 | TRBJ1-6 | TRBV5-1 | TGCGCCAGCAGCTTGGGACCGGGACAGGGGGCGGGTAATTCACCCCTCCACTTT | CASSLGPGQGAGNSPLHF
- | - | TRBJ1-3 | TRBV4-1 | TGCGCCAGCAGCCTCGCGATTGGAAACACCATATATTTT | CASSLAIGNTIYF
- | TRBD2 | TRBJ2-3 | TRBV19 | TGTGCCAGTAGTATGGACCTTACTAGCGGGGGGCCGCAAGATACGCAGTATTTT | CASSMDLTSGGPQDTQYF
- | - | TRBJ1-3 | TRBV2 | TGTGCCAAGCTACAGGGCTCTGGAAACACCATATATTTT | CAKLQGSGNTIYF
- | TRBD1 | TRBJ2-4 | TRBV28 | TGTGCCAGCAGTTCGACCCCATGGGGACAGTCAAAAAACATTCAGTACTTC | CASSSTPWGQSKNIQYF
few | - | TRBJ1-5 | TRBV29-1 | TGCAGCGTTGGGACAGATAGCAATCAGCCCCAGCATTTT | CSVGTDSNQPQHF
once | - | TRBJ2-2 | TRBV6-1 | TGTGCCAGCAGTGAACACCAGGGGCAGGGAGTGAACGGGGAGCTGTTTTTT | CASSEHQGQGVNGELFF
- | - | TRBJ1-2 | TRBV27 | TGTGCCAGCAGTTTTTCCAGGGGCGAGATTTATGGCTACACCTTC | CASSFSRGEIYGYTF
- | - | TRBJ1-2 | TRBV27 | TGTGCCAGCAGTAACCTGGGAGCTAACTATGGCTACACCTTC | CASSNLGANYGYTF
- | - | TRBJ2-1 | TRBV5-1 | TGCGCCAGCAGCCGCAGCGACAATGAGCAGTTCTTC | CASSRSDNEQFF
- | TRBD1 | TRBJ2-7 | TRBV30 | TGTGCCTGGGGGTCCGGGACAGGGGACGAGCAGTACTTC | CAWGSGTGDEQYF
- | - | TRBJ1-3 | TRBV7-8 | TGTGCCAGCAGCTTACAGGAGGGGAACACCATATATTTT | CASSLQEGNTIYF
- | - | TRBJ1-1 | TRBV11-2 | TGTGCCAGCAGCGACAGACACCGTCCTGAAGCTTTCTTT | CASSDRHRPEAFF
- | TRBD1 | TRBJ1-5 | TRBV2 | TGTGCCAGCAGGTTACAGGGGGATGGTCAGCCCCAGCATTTT | CASRLQGDGQPQHF
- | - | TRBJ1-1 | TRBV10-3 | TGTGCCATCAAGGGGTCCCCGAACACTGAAGCTTTCTTT | CAIKGSPNTEAFF
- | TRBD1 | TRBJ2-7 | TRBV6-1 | TGTGCCAGCAGTAAGGACAGGAACTCCTACGAGCAGTACTTC | CASSKDRNSYEQYF
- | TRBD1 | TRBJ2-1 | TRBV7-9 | TGTGCCAGCAGCCAACCTCAGGGGGTCAGTTACAATGAGCAGTTCTTC | CASSQPQGVSYNEQFF
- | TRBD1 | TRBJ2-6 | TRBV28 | TGTGCCAGCAGGGGACAGGCTAAAATTTCTGGGGCCAACGTCCTGACTTTC | CASRGQAKISGANVLTF
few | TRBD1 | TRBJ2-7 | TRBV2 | TGTGCCTCCAGCAATCAGGGGGCGCTTTACGAGCAGTACTTC | CASSNQGALYEQYF
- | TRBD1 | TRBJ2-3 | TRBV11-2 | TGTGCCAGCAGCCCGGGACAGGGTGGAGATACGCAGTATTTT | CASSPGQGGDTQYF
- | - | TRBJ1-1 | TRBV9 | TGTGCCAGCAGCGTAGGCCCCGAAGCAGGATTCGCTGAAGCTTTCTTT | CASSVGPEAGFAEAFF
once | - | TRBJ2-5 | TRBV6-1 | TGTGCCAGCAGTGAATTTAGGGGGACCCAGTACTTC | CASSEFRGTQYF
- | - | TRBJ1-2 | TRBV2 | TGTGCCAGCAGTGGAACGACAGTGCGGAGAGGCTACACCTTC | CASSGTTVRRGYTF
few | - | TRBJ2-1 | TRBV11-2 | TGTGCCAGCAGCCAAGAGTCCCTAGAATCCAATGAGCAGTTCTTC | CASSQESLESNEQFF
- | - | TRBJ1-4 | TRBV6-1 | TGTGCCAGCAGTGAAGGGGGCGCAACTAATGAAAAACTGTTTTTT | CASSEGGATNEKLFF
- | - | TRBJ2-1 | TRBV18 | TGTGCCAGCTCACCACTCATGGGGCATGAGCAGTTCTTC | CASSPLMGHEQFF